Presented here are 17 T cell receptor beta chains from one specimen sequenced in a study of blood T cell repertoires in COVID-19. Assay used: immunoSEQ multiplex PCR; TCRdb lists only in-frame clones, some missing. The data hold around 200,000 clones, with around four fifths observed a single time. Sample: peripheral blood. The receptors shown here come from a woman older than 75 with active or convalescent COVID-19.

The chain combines TRBV4-3 with TRBJ2-5; D ambiguous. Germline lookup yields CDR1 LGHNA and CDR2 YSLEER. This CDR3 has 14 residues. V was clipped by 0 bases and J by 1 base, with 6 bases between them. The CDR3 region is CASSQDRGQETQYF. The CDR3, as DNA: TGCGCCAGCAGCCAAGATAGAGGCCAAGAGACCCAGTACTTC.

The chain combines TRBV4-1 with TRBJ1-5; a weak D match, TRBD1 (5 bases). V dropped 1 base and J dropped 4 bases, with 14 bases sitting between them. CDR1 and CDR2 (germline): MGHRA, YSYEKL. This CDR3 contains 16 residues. The CDR3: CASSQGFGGVNQPQHF. The CDR3 DNA follows: TGCGCCAGCAGCCAAGGATTTGGAGGGGTTAATCAGCCCCAGCATTTT.

The chain recombines TRBV10-3 with TRBJ2-7, with 8 bases that match TRBD1. The CDR3 is made up of 15 amino acids. Germline CDR1 is ENHRY and CDR2 is SYGVKD. With V trimmed by 4 bases and J by 3 bases, 8 bases remained unmatched. Here the CDR3 reads CAISGLDRGYYEQYF. CDR3 nucleotide sequence: TGTGCCATCAGTGGCCTTGACAGGGGATACTACGAGCAGTACTTC.

V and J are TRBV5-4 and TRBJ1-3; TRBD1 agrees at 9 bases. After removal of 4 bases from V and 8 bases from J, the junction contained 7 bases not matched to a gene. Germline-derived CDR1 and CDR2 are SGHNT and YYREEE (reference sequence). The CDR3 is made up of 14 amino acids. This CDR3 reads CASSPDRGLDTIYF. CDR3 bases: TGTGCCAGCAGCCCGGACAGGGGCTTGGACACCATATATTTT. Looking up the rest from reference TRBV5-4 and TRBJ1-3 gives the full variable domain: ETGVTQSPTHLIKTRGQQVTLRCSSQSGHNTVSWYQQALGQGPQFIFQYYREEENGRGNFPPRFSGLQFPNYSSELNVNALELDDSALYLCASSPDRGLDTIYFGEGSWLTVV.

A few counts support this clone. The J gene is TRBJ2-7, the V gene TRBV7-9, with TRBD1 identical over 10 bases. CDR3 size: 16 residues. Trimming at V came to 5 bases and at J to 3 bases, leaving 10 bases not matched to a gene. Germline CDR1 is SEHNR and CDR2 is FQNEAQ (reference sequence). The CDR3 loop is CASSRTGDRGNYEQYF. The CDR3, as DNA: TGTGCCAGCAGCCGAACAGGGGACAGGGGCAACTACGAGCAGTACTTC.

The V and J genes are TRBV6-5 and TRBJ2-2, with 9 bases fitting TRBD2. V dropped 10 bases and J dropped 8; count of bases not matched to a gene: 5. The germline V gene has CDR1 MNHEY and CDR2 SVGAGI. The CDR3 length is 12 residues. The CDR3 loop is CATSGGRGELFF. The CDR3 DNA reads as TGTGCCACCAGCGGGGGGAGGGGGGAGCTGTTTTTT.

The CDR3 coding sequence is TGTGCCAGCAGGGACAGGGTTTATACTGAAGCTTTCTTT. It codes for CASRDRVYTEAFF. V and J are TRBV6-5 and TRBJ1-1, with 8 positions matching TRBD1. Germline-derived CDR1 and CDR2 are MNHEY and SVGAGI. This CDR3 contains 13 residues. The J segment lost 5 bases and the V segment lost 6 bases, leaving 5 bases of the junction unmatched.

The gene calls are TRBV5-1 and TRBJ2-1; 10 nucleotides align to TRBD2. The germline V gene encodes CDR1 SGHRS and CDR2 YFSETQ. V shed 4 bases and J 5 bases; nucleotides not matched to a gene: 9. The CDR3 consists of 16 residues. Written as DNA, the CDR3 is TGCGCCAGCAGCGCCGAGCCTAGCGGGAGTAACAATGAGCAGTTCTTC. It codes for CASSAEPSGSNNEQFF.

CDR3 sequence: CASSPRQGFAEAFF. The CDR3 DNA sequence: TGTGCCAGCAGCCCCAGACAGGGTTTCGCTGAAGCTTTCTTT. The V gene is TRBV13, the J gene TRBJ1-1; 7 bases agree with TRBD1. Looked up from germline, CDR1 is PRHDT and CDR2 is FYEKMQ (reference sequence). The CDR3 covers 14 residues. V shed 5 bases, J shed 6 bases, and the junction held 9 bases outside the gene matches.

The gene calls are TRBV5-1 and TRBJ2-3; 7 nucleotides agree with TRBD2. The CDR3 is 13 residues long. In germline, CDR1 is SGHRS, CDR2 YFSETQ. J was trimmed by 8 bases and V by 1 base; bases with no gene match: 4. The CDR3 sequence is CASSLPPSGTQYF. CDR3 nucleotide sequence: TGCGCCAGCAGCTTGCCTCCTAGCGGTACGCAGTATTTT.

CDR3 amino acids: CASSLGTGGHTGELFF. Written as DNA, the CDR3 is TGTGCCAGCAGCTTAGGGACAGGGGGCCACACCGGGGAGCTGTTTTTT. The V and J genes are TRBV7-8 and TRBJ2-2; 11 bases match TRBD1. Germline CDR1 reads SGHVS; CDR2 reads FQNEAQ. The trim removed 1 base at V and 3 bases at J, leaving 1 base unmatched. The CDR3 sequence is 16 residues long.

The chain couples TRBV28 to TRBJ1-1, with 7 bases matching TRBD1. V dropped 6 bases and J dropped 1; count of bases not matched to a gene: 11. The CDR3 consists of 16 residues. Germline CDR1 MDHEN, CDR2 SYDVKM. CDR3 residues: CASRNRQGAGNTEAFF. The CDR3 nucleotides are TGTGCCAGCAGGAACCGACAGGGCGCTGGGAACACTGAAGCTTTCTTT.

The chain employs TRBV7-2 and TRBJ1-5; D might be TRBD1 (5 bases). The CDR3 loop spans 15 amino acids. CDR1 is SGHTA, CDR2 FQGNSA, per germline. Trimming left V 0 bases short and J 0 bases short, with 6 bases between. CDR3: CASSLAGASNQPQHF. The CDR3 DNA reads as TGTGCCAGCAGCTTAGCAGGGGCTAGCAATCAGCCCCAGCATTTT.

This rearrangement joins TRBV2 to TRBJ2-3; 8 bases agree with TRBD1. This CDR3 region has 15 residues. Germline assignment: CDR1 SNHLY and CDR2 FYNNEI. Unmatched junction bases numbered 9, after V lost 7 bases and J lost 3 bases. CDR3 DNA: TGTGCCAGCACCCTGGGGCAGGGGGCAACAGATACGCAGTATTTT. As protein: CASTLGQGATDTQYF.

The chain uses TRBV18 and TRBJ2-1; D perhaps matches TRBD1 (6 bases). CDR3 length: 15 amino acids. Germline CDR1 is KGHSH and CDR2 is LQKENI. The V and J ends lost 3 bases and 8 bases respectively, with 17 bases between them. CDR3 sequence (DNA): TGTGCCAGCTCACCGGGGTATACCACAGGGTATGAGCAGTTCTTC. This translates into CASSPGYTTGYEQFF.

The chain employs TRBV2 and TRBJ2-7; D perhaps matches TRBD2 (7 bases). The CDR3 contains 14 residues. Germline CDR1 and CDR2: SNHLY and FYNNEI. Trimming shortened V by 6 bases and J by 0 bases, and 12 bases separated the two germline ends. Here the CDR3 reads CASRGGPSSYEQYF. CDR3 DNA sequence: TGTGCCAGCAGGGGGGGGCCGAGCTCCTACGAGCAGTACTTC.

The chain uses TRBV14 and TRBJ2-7; tentative D call: TRBD2 (5 bases). Germline CDR1 is SGHDN and CDR2 is FVKESK. This CDR3 has 15 residues. V shed 4 bases and J shed 4 bases, with 17 bases lying between them. CDR3 in amino acids: CASSPASGRLYEQYF. Here the CDR3 DNA reads TGTGCCAGCAGCCCGGCTTCGGGAAGGCTATACGAGCAGTACTTC.